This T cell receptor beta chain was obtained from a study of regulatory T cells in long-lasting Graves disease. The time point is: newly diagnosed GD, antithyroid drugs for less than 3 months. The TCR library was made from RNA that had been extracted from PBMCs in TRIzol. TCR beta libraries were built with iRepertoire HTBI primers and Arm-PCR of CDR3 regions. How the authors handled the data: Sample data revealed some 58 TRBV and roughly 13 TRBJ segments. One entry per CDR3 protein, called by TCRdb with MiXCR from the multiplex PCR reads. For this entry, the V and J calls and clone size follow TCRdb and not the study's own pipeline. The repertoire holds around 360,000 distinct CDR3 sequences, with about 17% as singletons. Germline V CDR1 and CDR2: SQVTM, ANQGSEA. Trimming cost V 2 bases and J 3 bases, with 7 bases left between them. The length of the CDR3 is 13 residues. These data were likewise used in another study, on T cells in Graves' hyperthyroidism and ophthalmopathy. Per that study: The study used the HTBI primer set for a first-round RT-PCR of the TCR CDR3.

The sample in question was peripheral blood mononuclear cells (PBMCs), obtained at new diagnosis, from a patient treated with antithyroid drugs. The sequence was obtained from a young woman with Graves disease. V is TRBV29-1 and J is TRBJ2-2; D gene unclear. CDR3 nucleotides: TGCAGCGTTGAAAACAGATACACCGGGGAGCTGTTTTTT. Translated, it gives CSVENRYTGELFF.